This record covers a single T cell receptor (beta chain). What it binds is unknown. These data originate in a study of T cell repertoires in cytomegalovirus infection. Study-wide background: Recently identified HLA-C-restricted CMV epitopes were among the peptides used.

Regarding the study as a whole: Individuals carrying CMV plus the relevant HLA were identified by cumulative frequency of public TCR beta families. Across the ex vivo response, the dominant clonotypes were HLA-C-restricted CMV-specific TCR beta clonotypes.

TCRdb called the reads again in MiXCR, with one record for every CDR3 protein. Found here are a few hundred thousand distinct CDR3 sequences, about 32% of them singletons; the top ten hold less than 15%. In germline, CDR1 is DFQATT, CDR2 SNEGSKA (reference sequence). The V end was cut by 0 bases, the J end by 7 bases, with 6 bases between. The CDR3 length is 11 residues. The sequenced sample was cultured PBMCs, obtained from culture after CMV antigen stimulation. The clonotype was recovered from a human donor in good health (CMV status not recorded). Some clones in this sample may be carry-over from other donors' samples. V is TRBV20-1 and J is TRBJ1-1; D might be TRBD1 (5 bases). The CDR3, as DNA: TGCAGTGCTAGAGAGCAGGGTGAAGCTTTCTTT. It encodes CSAREQGEAFF.